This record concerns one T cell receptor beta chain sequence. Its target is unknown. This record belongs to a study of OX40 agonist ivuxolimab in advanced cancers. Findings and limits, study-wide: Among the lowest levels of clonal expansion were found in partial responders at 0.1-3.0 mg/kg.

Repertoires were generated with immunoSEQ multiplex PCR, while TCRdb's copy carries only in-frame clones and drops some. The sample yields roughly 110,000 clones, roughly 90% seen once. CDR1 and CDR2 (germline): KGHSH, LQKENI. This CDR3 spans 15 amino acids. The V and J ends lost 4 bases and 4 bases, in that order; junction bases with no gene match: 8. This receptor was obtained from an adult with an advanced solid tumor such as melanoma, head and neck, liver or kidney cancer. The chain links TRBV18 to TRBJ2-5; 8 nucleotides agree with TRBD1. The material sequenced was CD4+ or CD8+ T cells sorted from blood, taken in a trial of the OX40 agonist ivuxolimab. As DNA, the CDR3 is TGTGCCAGCTCACGCGCGGGACAGGCCGTAGAGACCCAGTACTTC. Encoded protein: CASSRAGQAVETQYF.